Listed below are T cell receptor beta chains from one sample, sequenced in a study of T cell changes during pregnancy in multiple sclerosis. Data came from immunoSEQ multiplex PCR; TCRdb stores just in-frame clones and leaves some out. Counted here are 57,000 or so clones, approximately 91% occurring once; the ten biggest clones make up around 1.3%. Source: peripheral blood, taken in the second trimester of pregnancy. The receptors were sampled from a female donor with multiple sclerosis, enrolled in a pregnancy study. Each CDR3 is given with its conserved first and last residue. Size is omitted from some rows. Given values are once, few, many or a class for expanded clones.

cdr3_aa: CASSEQGARYEQYF
clone_size: once
v_call: TRBV7-2
j_call: TRBJ2-7

cdr3_aa: CASSLTTSGGSDTQYF
clone_size: .
v_call: TRBV7-3
j_call: TRBJ2-3

cdr3_aa: CASSRKTSGSSYEQYF
clone_size: .
v_call: TRBV7-3
j_call: TRBJ2-7

cdr3_aa: CASSRRQGNNSPLHF
clone_size: .
v_call: TRBV5-1
j_call: TRBJ1-6

cdr3_aa: CASSSRALGTYEQYF
clone_size: .
v_call: TRBV27
j_call: TRBJ2-7

cdr3_aa: CASSYRENTEAFF
clone_size: .
v_call: TRBV19
j_call: TRBJ1-1

cdr3_aa: CASSESAGGFTDTQYF
clone_size: .
v_call: TRBV2
j_call: TRBJ2-3

cdr3_aa: CASSLSRGANSPLHF
clone_size: .
v_call: TRBV27
j_call: TRBJ1-6

cdr3_aa: CASSPAGAWSEAFF
clone_size: .
v_call: TRBV6-5
j_call: TRBJ1-1

cdr3_aa: CAWSVGGAYQPQHF
clone_size: .
v_call: TRBV30
j_call: TRBJ1-5

cdr3_aa: CASSELTRGDEQFF
clone_size: .
v_call: TRBV2
j_call: TRBJ2-1

cdr3_aa: CASSYSTQGGNQPQHF
clone_size: .
v_call: TRBV6-6
j_call: TRBJ1-5

cdr3_aa: CASRRGYTEAFF
clone_size: .
v_call: TRBV28
j_call: TRBJ1-1

cdr3_aa: CASSQDAGDRSTPLHF
clone_size: .
v_call: TRBV4-1
j_call: TRBJ1-6

cdr3_aa: CASHRGGGGALEQFF
clone_size: .
v_call: TRBV6-1
j_call: TRBJ2-1

cdr3_aa: CSALRRATMNTGELFF
clone_size: .
v_call: TRBV29-1
j_call: TRBJ2-2